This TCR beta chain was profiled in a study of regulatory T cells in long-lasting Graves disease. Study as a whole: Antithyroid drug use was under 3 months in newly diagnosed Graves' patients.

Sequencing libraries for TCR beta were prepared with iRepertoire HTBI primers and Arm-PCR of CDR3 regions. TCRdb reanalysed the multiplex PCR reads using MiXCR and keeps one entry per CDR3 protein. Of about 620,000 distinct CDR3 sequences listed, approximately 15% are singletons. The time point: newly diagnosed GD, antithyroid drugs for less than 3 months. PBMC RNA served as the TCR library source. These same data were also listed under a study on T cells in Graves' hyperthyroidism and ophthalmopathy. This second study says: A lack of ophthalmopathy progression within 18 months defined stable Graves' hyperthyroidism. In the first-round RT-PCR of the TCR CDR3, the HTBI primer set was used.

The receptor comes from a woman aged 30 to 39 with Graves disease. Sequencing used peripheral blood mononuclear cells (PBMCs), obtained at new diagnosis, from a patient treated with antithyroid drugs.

In nucleotides, the CDR3 is TGTGCCAGCAGCCCCGACGGGGGGGCAACTAATGAAAAACTGTTTTTT. Protein sequence: CASSPDGGATNEKLFF. This chain joins TRBV9 and TRBJ1-4; D possibly corresponds to TRBD1 (5 bases). The CDR3 loop spans 16 amino acids. The V end was cut by 4 bases, the J end by 0 bases, with 13 bases between. Germline CDR1 SGDLS, CDR2 YYNGEE.